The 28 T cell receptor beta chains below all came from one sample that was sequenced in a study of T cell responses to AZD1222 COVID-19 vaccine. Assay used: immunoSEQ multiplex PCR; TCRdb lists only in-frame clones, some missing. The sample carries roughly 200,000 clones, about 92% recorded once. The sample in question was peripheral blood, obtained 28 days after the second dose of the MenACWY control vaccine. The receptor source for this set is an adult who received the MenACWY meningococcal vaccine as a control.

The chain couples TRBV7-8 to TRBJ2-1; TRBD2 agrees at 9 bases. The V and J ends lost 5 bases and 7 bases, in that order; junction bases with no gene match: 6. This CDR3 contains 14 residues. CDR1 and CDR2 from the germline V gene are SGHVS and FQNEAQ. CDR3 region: CASSLSGRRNEQFF. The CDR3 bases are TGTGCCAGCAGCCTTAGCGGGAGAAGGAATGAGCAGTTCTTC.

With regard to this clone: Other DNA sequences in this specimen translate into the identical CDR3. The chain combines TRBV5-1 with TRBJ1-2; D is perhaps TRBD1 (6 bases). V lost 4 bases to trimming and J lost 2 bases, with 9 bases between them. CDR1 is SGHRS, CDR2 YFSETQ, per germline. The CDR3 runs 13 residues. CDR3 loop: CASSLGGNYGYTF. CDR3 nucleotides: TGCGCCAGCAGCCTAGGGGGGAACTATGGCTACACCTTC.

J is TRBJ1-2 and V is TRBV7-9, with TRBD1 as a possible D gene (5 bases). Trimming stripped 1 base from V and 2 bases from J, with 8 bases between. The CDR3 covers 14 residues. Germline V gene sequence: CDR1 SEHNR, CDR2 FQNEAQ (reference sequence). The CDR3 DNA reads TGTGCCAGCAGCTTAGGAGAGGGGAACTATGGCTACACCTTC. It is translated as CASSLGEGNYGYTF.

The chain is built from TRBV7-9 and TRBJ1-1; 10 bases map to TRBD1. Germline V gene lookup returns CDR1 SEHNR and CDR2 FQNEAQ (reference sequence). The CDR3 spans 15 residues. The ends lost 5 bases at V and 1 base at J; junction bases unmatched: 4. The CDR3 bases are TGTGCCAGCAGCCCCGGGACAGGGGCGAACACTGAAGCTTTCTTT. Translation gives CASSPGTGANTEAFF.

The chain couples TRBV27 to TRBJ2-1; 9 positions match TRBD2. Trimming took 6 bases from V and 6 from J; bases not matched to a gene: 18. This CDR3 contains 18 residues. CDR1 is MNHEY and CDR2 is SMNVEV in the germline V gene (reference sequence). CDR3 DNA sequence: TGTGCCAGCAGCTTAACACCGACATTAGCGGGAGTGAGCAATGAGCAGTTCTTC. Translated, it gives CASSLTPTLAGVSNEQFF.

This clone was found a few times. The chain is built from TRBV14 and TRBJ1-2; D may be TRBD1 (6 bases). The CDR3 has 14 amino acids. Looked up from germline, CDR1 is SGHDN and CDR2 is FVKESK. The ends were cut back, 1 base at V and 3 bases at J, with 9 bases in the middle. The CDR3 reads CASSQGTVDYGYTF. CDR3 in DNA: TGTGCCAGCAGCCAAGGGACAGTAGACTATGGCTACACCTTC.

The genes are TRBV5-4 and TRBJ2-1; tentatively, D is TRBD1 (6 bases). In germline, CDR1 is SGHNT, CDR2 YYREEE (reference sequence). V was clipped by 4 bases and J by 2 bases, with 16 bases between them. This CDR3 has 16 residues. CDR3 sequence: CASSRGSGATYNEQFF. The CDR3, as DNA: TGTGCCAGCAGCCGGGGTTCAGGGGCCACCTACAATGAGCAGTTCTTC.

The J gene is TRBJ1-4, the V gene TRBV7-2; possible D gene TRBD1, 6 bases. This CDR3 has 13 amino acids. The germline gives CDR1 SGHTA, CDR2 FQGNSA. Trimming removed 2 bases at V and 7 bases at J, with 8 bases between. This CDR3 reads CASSLSGVEKLFF. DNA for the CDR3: TGTGCCAGCAGCTTATCAGGGGTTGAAAAACTGTTTTTT. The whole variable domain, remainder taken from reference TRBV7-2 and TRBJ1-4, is GAGVSQSPSNKVTEKGKDVELRCDPISGHTALYWYRQSLGQGLEFLIYFQGNSAPDKSGLPSDRFSAERTGGSVSTLTIQRTQQEDSAVYLCASSLSGVEKLFFGSGTQLSVL.

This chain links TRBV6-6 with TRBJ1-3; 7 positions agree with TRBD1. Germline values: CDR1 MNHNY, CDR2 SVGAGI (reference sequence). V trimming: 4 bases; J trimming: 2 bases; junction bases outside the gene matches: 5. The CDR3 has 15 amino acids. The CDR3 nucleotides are TGTGCCAGCAGTTTAGACAGGGACCCTGGAAACACCATATATTTT. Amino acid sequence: CASSLDRDPGNTIYF.

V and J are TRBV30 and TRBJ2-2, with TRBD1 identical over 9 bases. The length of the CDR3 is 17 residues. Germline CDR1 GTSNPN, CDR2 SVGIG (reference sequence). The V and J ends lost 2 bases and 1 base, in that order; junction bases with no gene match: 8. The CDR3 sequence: CAWSLNRGRGNTGELFF. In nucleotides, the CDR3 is TGTGCCTGGAGTTTGAACAGGGGGCGTGGGAACACCGGGGAGCTGTTTTTT.

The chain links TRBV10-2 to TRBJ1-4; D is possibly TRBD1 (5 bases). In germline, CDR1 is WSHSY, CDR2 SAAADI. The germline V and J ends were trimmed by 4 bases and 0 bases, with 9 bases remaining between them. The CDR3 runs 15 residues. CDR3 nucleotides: TGCGCCAGCAGTGTTACAGGAACAACTAATGAAAAACTGTTTTTT. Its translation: CASSVTGTTNEKLFF.

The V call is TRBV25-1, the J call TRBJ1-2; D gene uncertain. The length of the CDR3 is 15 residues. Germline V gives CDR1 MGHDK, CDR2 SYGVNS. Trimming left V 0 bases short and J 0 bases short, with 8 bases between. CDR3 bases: TGTGCCAGCAGTGAATATAAGGGTCCTAACTATGGCTACACCTTC. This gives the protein CASSEYKGPNYGYTF.

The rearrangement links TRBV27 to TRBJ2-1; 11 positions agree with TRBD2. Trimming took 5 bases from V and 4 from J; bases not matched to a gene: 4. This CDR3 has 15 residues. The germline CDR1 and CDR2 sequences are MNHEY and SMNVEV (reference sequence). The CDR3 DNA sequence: TGTGCCAGCAGTCTAGCGGGAGGCGGATACAATGAGCAGTTCTTC. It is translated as CASSLAGGGYNEQFF.

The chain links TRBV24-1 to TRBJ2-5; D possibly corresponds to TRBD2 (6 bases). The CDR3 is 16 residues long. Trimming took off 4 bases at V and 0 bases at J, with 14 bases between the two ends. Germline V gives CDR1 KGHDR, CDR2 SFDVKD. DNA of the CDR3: TGTGCCACCAGTGACTCCCCCCGGGGGTACCAAGAGACCCAGTACTTC. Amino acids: CATSDSPRGYQETQYF.

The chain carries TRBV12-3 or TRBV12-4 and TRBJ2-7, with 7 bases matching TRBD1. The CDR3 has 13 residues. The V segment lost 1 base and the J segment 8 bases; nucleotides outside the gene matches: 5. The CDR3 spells CASSLEPQGKQYF. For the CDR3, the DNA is TGTGCCAGCAGTTTAGAGCCACAGGGGAAGCAGTACTTC.

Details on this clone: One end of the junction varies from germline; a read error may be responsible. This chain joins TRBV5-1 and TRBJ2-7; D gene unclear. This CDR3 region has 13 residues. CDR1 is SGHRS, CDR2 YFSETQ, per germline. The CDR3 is CASSLDPSSEQYF. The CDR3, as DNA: TGCGCCAGCAGCTTGGACCCTTCCTCCGAGCAGTACTTC.

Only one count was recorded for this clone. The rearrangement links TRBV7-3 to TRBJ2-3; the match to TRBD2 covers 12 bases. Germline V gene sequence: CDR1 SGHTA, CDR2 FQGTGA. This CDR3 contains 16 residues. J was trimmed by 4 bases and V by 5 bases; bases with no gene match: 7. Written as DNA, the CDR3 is TGTGCCAGCAGCCTCCTAGCGGGAGGGCCCCCAGATACGCAGTATTTT. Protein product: CASSLLAGGPPDTQYF.

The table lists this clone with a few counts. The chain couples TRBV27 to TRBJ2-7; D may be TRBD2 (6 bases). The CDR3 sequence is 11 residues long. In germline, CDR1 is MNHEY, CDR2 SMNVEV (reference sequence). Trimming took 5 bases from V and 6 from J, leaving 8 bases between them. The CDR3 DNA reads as TGTGCCAGCAGTCAGGGACTCGAGCAGTACTTC. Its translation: CASSQGLEQYF.

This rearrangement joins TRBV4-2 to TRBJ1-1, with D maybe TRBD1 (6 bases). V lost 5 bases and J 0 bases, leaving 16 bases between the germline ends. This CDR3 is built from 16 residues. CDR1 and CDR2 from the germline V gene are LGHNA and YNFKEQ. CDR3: CASSFGTPGLNTEAFF. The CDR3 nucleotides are TGTGCCAGCAGCTTTGGGACACCAGGATTGAACACTGAAGCTTTCTTT.

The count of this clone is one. The CDR3 reads CSVTLQGGTDTQYF. The DNA for the CDR3 is TGCAGCGTTACGTTACAGGGGGGCACAGATACGCAGTATTTT. V usage is TRBV29-1 and J usage is TRBJ2-3; the match to TRBD1 covers 8 bases. The J segment lost 1 base and the V segment lost 5 bases, leaving 5 bases of the junction unmatched. The CDR3 consists of 14 residues. Germline lookup yields CDR1 SQVTM and CDR2 ANQGSEA.

DNA of the CDR3: TGCGCCAGCAGCTTGTACCCAGGAGCCTACGAGCAGTACTTC. Translating gives CASSLYPGAYEQYF. The rearrangement joins TRBV5-1 to TRBJ2-7, with D hard to call. Trimming shortened V by 1 base and J by 2 bases, and 10 bases separated the two germline ends. Germline V gives CDR1 SGHRS, CDR2 YFSETQ. The CDR3 runs to 14 residues.

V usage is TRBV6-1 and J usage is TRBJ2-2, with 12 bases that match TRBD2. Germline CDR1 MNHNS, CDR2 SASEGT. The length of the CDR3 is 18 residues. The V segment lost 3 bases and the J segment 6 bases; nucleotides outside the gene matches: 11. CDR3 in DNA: TGTGCCAGCAGTGATCCGGGACTAGCGGGTTCCCACGCCGGGGAGCTGTTTTTT. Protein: CASSDPGLAGSHAGELFF.

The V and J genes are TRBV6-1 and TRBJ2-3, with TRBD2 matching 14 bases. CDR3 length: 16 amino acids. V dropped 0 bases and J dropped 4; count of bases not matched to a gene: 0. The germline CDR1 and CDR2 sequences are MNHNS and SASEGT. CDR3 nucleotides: TGTGCCAGCAGTGAAGCGGGACTAGCGGGAGCAGATACGCAGTATTTT. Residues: CASSEAGLAGADTQYF.

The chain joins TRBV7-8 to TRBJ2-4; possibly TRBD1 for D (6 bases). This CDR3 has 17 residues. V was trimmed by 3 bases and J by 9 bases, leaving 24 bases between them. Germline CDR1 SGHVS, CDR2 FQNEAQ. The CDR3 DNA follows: TGTGCCAGCAGCTTCAAGTTACCGGGCCAAATAGGGGGCATTCAGTACTTC. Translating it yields CASSFKLPGQIGGIQYF.

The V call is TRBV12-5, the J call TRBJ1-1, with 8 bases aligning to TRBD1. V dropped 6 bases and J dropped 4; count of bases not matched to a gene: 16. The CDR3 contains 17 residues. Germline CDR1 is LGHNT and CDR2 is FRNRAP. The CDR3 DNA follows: TGTGCTAGTGGCTTGAGACAGGGGTCACCCCCCTTCACTGAAGCTTTCTTT. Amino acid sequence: CASGLRQGSPPFTEAFF.

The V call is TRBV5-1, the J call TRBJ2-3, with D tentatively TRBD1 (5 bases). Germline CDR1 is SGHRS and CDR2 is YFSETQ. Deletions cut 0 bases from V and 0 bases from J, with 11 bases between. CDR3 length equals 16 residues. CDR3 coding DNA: TGCGCCAGCAGCTTGGGGACAAGTACTAGCACAGATACGCAGTATTTT. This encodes CASSLGTSTSTDTQYF.

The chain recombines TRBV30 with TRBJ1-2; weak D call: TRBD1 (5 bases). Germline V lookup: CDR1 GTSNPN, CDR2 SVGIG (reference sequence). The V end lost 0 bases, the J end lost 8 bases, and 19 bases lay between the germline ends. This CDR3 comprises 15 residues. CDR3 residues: CAWSVNIRDGEGYTF. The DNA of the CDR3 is TGTGCCTGGAGTGTTAACATCCGGGACGGCGAGGGCTACACCTTC.

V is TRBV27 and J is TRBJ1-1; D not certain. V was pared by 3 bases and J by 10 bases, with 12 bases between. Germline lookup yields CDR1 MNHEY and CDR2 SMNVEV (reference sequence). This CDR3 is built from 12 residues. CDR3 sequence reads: CASSFQTGRAFF. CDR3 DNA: TGTGCCAGCAGTTTCCAGACCGGGAGAGCTTTCTTT.